This entry lists 5 T cell receptor beta chains sequenced from one sample in a study of patients and donors after allogeneic stem cell transplantation. MiXCR, applied by TCRdb to the RT-PCR reads, yields one record per CDR3 protein. Among about 960,000 distinct CDR3 sequences listed, around 17% were seen once. The specimen sequenced was blood, either unsorted or a sorted T cell fraction (not recorded which). Receptors originate from a human donor who was either an allogeneic HSCT recipient or a stem cell or donor lymphocyte infusion donor (not recorded which). It is not recorded whose cells these are; they may come from a transplant donor.

The chain links TRBV12-3 or TRBV12-4 to TRBJ2-7, with a possible D match to TRBD1 (6 bases). The length of the CDR3 is 15 residues. The germline V and J ends were trimmed by 3 bases and 0 bases, with 12 bases remaining between them. The chain's CDR3 is CASSFRTASSYEQYF. The CDR3 coding sequence is TGTGCCAGCAGTTTCCGGACAGCTAGCTCCTACGAGCAGTACTTC.

This clonotype has a handful of counts. The chain links TRBV7-2 to TRBJ1-2, with D possibly TRBD1 on 6 matching bases. The length of the CDR3 is 16 residues. The V end was cut by 2 bases, the J end by 2 bases, with 15 bases between. Per the germline V gene, CDR1 is SGHTA and CDR2 is FQGNSA. The CDR3 DNA is TGTGCCAGCAGCTTACTAACAGGGAAGGGGAACTATGGCTACACCTTC. Translated: CASSLLTGKGNYGYTF.

Only a few counts were recorded for this clonotype. This chain uses TRBV20-1 with TRBJ2-5; D not certain. The V gene lost 0 bases and the J gene lost 4 bases, with 18 bases spanning the gap. The CDR3 consists of 16 residues. The germline gives CDR1 DFQATT, CDR2 SNEGSKA (reference sequence). The CDR3 DNA sequence: TGCAGTGCTAGAGATTCCCACAAGGAGACTGCAGAGACCCAGTACTTC. Protein product: CSARDSHKETAETQYF.

CDR3 region: CASTPRGWNEQYF. CDR3 nucleotides: TGTGCCAGCACCCCCCGCGGTTGGAACGAGCAGTACTTC. The chain uses TRBV7-2 and TRBJ2-7, with D unclear. V lost 7 bases to trimming and J lost 5 bases, with 15 bases between them. CDR1 and CDR2 from the germline V gene are SGHTA and FQGNSA. This CDR3 region has 13 residues. The full variable domain, with the rest looked up from reference TRBV7-2 and TRBJ2-7, is GAGVSQSPSNKVTEKGKDVELRCDPISGHTALYWYRQSLGQGLEFLIYFQGNSAPDKSGLPSDRFSAERTGGSVSTLTIQRTQQEDSAVYLCASTPRGWNEQYFGPGTRLTVT.

The CDR3 DNA reads as TGTGCCAGTAGTACCGACGGGTTAAGGCAGCCCCAGCATTTT. It is translated as CASSTDGLRQPQHF. The chain links TRBV19 to TRBJ1-5; D is unresolved. Germline V gene lookup returns CDR1 LNHDA and CDR2 SQIVND (reference sequence). The germline V and J ends were trimmed by 4 bases and 7 bases, with 14 bases remaining between them. The CDR3 is made up of 14 amino acids.